What follows are 21 T cell receptor beta chains derived from one specimen sequenced in a study of response to subunit inactivated influenza vaccine. TCRdb re-derived calls from the RT-PCR reads in MiXCR, one entry per CDR3 protein. The table has over 150,000 distinct CDR3 sequences, over 8.5% seen once. Sample: CD8+ T cells sorted from PBMCs, taken less than 30 months after vaccination. The receptors here all came from a man aged 45-69 years who received an inactivated influenza vaccine.

This clonotype was detected ten times or more. This chain joins TRBV4-3 and TRBJ2-1, with TRBD1 matching 8 bases. The CDR3 covers 15 residues. Germline CDR1 reads LGHNA; CDR2 reads YSLEER. The V segment lost 2 bases and the J segment 5 bases; nucleotides outside the gene matches: 5. The CDR3 region has the DNA TGCGCCAGCAGCCAACAAACAGGGGGAGACAATGAGCAGTTCTTC. Residues: CASSQQTGGDNEQFF.

This chain connects TRBV27 to TRBJ1-4; weak D call: TRBD1 (5 bases). This CDR3 has 13 amino acids. V lost 6 bases to trimming and J lost 6 bases, with 11 bases between them. The germline V gene has CDR1 MNHEY and CDR2 SMNVEV (reference sequence). The CDR3 is CASSLGLDEKLFF. The CDR3 coding sequence is TGTGCCAGCAGCCTGGGACTCGATGAAAAACTGTTTTTT.

The gene calls are TRBV7-2 and TRBJ2-2; the match to TRBD2 covers 9 bases. J lost 6 bases, V lost 0 bases, and 8 bases had no gene match. The CDR3 loop spans 17 amino acids. The germline V gene encodes CDR1 SGHTA and CDR2 FQGNSA. The CDR3: CASSLASAGGPPGELFF. As DNA, the CDR3 is TGTGCCAGCAGCTTAGCCTCTGCGGGAGGGCCCCCCGGGGAGCTGTTTTTT. Filled out from reference TRBV7-2 and TRBJ2-2, the complete variable domain reads GAGVSQSPSNKVTEKGKDVELRCDPISGHTALYWYRQSLGQGLEFLIYFQGNSAPDKSGLPSDRFSAERTGGSVSTLTIQRTQQEDSAVYLCASSLASAGGPPGELFFGEGSRLTVL.

In its sample, this clonotype is medium-sized (0.01 to 0.1%). The chain combines TRBV29-1 with TRBJ1-2, with 8 bases aligning to TRBD1. The germline CDR1 and CDR2 sequences are SQVTM and ANQGSEA. With 6 bases clipped from V and 3 bases from J, the junction kept 12 bases outside the gene matches. This CDR3 has 15 amino acids. The CDR3 sequence: CSVLTGEAFYYGYTF. CDR3 sequence (DNA): TGCAGCGTGTTGACAGGGGAAGCTTTCTACTATGGCTACACCTTC.

This sequence joins TRBV4-2 and TRBJ2-1; a weak D match, TRBD2 (6 bases). Germline assignment: CDR1 LGHNA and CDR2 YNFKEQ. The CDR3 is 17 amino acids. V was cut by 1 base and J by 0 bases, with 13 bases left in between. In DNA form, the CDR3 reads TGTGCCAGCAGCCAAGTCCCCTTCGGGAGCTCCTACAATGAGCAGTTCTTC. It codes for CASSQVPFGSSYNEQFF.

This clonotype was seen many times. The chain has TRBV7-9 and TRBJ1-1, with D unclear. With 1 base removed from V and 3 bases from J, the gap between germline ends came to 15 bases. This CDR3 has 16 residues. The V gene's germline CDR1 is SEHNR and CDR2 FQNEAQ (reference sequence). The CDR3 bases are TGTGCCAGCAGCTTAGGATGGTACGGAAGTGACACTGAAGCTTTCTTT. It is translated as CASSLGWYGSDTEAFF. Supplemented by reference TRBV7-9 and TRBJ1-1, the full variable domain reads DTGVSQNPRHKITKRGQNVTFRCDPISEHNRLYWYRQTLGQGPEFLTYFQNEAQLEKSRLLSDRFSAERPKGSFSTLEIQRTEQGDSAMYLCASSLGWYGSDTEAFFGQGTRLTVV.

Ten or more counts support this clonotype. The chain couples TRBV7-6 to TRBJ1-1, with 7 bases matching TRBD1. Losses at the gene ends were 5 bases for V and 1 base for J; bases not matched to a gene: 4. Germline values: CDR1 SGHVS, CDR2 FNYEAQ. The CDR3 consists of 14 residues. The CDR3 spells CASSRGQTNTEAFF. The CDR3 DNA reads as TGTGCCAGCAGCCGGGGACAGACGAACACTGAAGCTTTCTTT.

In this sample, this clonotype turned up a few times. The V call is TRBV4-3, the J call TRBJ2-7; D is ambiguous. The V end lost 2 bases, the J end lost 5 bases, and 13 bases lay between the germline ends. Germline V gene sequence: CDR1 LGHNA, CDR2 YSLEER. This CDR3 is 14 amino acids long. The CDR3 region is CASSQSRNIHEQYF. CDR3 nucleotides: TGCGCCAGCAGCCAAAGTAGAAATATCCACGAGCAGTACTTC.

The chain links TRBV29-1 to TRBJ2-1, with 8 bases fitting TRBD2. The germline CDR1 and CDR2 sequences are SQVTM and ANQGSEA. This CDR3 comprises 13 residues. J gave up 6 bases and V 6 bases, and 7 bases lay outside the gene matches. The chain's CDR3 is CSVGLAPANEQFF. CDR3 coding DNA: TGCAGCGTCGGACTAGCCCCGGCCAATGAGCAGTTCTTC.

This clonotype has at least ten counts. V is TRBV11-2 and J is TRBJ1-1; D ambiguous. The V gene's germline CDR1 is SGHAT and CDR2 FQNNGV. CDR3 length equals 15 residues. Trimming pared 2 bases from V and 3 bases from J, leaving 13 bases between. The DNA for the CDR3 is TGTGCCAGCAGCTTAAGGCCCCACGGAGACACTGAAGCTTTCTTT. Protein product: CASSLRPHGDTEAFF. The complete variable domain, with remaining parts taken from reference TRBV11-2 and TRBJ1-1, reads EAGVAQSPRYKIIEKRQSVAFWCNPISGHATLYWYQQILGQGPKLLIQFQNNGVVDDSQLPKDRFSAERLKGVDSTLKIQPAKLEDSAVYLCASSLRPHGDTEAFFGQGTRLTVV.

This clonotype was observed at least ten times. The chain carries TRBV7-9 and TRBJ2-1, with unresolved D. V dropped 1 base and J dropped 4 bases, with 5 bases sitting between them. The CDR3 covers 13 residues. The germline V gene encodes CDR1 SEHNR and CDR2 FQNEAQ (reference sequence). In DNA, the CDR3 is TGTGCCAGCAGCTTAGGATTTTACAATGAGCAGTTCTTC. Protein sequence: CASSLGFYNEQFF.

The chain joins TRBV15 to TRBJ2-5, with D uncertain. Germline CDR1 is LNHNV and CDR2 is YYDKDF (reference sequence). The V end was cut by 0 bases, the J end by 2 bases, with 7 bases between. The CDR3 totals 14 residues. CDR3 amino acids: CATSRDFAQETQYF. As DNA, the CDR3 is TGTGCCACCAGCAGAGATTTTGCGCAAGAGACCCAGTACTTC.

This clonotype has a count of ten or more. The chain is built from TRBV12-3 or TRBV12-4 and TRBJ2-1; D call uncertain. V was pared by 4 bases and J by 7 bases, with 11 bases between. This CDR3 has 13 residues. The chain's CDR3 is CASSWTLGNEQFF. CDR3 coding DNA: TGTGCCAGCAGTTGGACCCTGGGGAATGAGCAGTTCTTC.

This clonotype was observed many times. The rearrangement links TRBV4-1 to TRBJ2-7; 11 positions agree with TRBD1. Unmatched junction bases numbered 5, after V lost 0 bases and J lost 4 bases. There are 16 residues in the CDR3. Germline CDR1 reads MGHRA; CDR2 reads YSYEKL. CDR3 nucleotide sequence: TGCGCCAGCAGCCAAGATCGGACAGGGGGCTGGTACGAGCAGTACTTC. It translates to CASSQDRTGGWYEQYF.

This clonotype came up many times. The rearrangement uses TRBV10-3 and TRBJ1-2, with 9 bases matching TRBD1. This CDR3 has 17 amino acids. Germline V CDR1 and CDR2: ENHRY, SYGVKD. V trimming: 4 bases; J trimming: 2 bases; junction bases outside the gene matches: 11. CDR3 nucleotides: TGTGCCATCAGTGGCCCGGGACAGGGTAGCTTAAACTATGGCTACACCTTC. Its translation: CAISGPGQGSLNYGYTF.

This chain links TRBV24-1 with TRBJ2-1; 9 bases are shared with TRBD1. Germline loops: CDR1 KGHDR, CDR2 SFDVKD. Trimming removed 4 bases from V and 4 bases from J; junction bases left unmatched: 7. The CDR3 extends over 16 amino acids. CDR3 region: CATSERDRELYNEQFF. CDR3 coding DNA: TGTGCCACCAGTGAACGGGACAGGGAACTTTACAATGAGCAGTTCTTC.

This clonotype turned up a few times. V usage is TRBV2 and J usage is TRBJ1-1; D perhaps matches TRBD1 (5 bases). Trimming removed 0 bases at V and 0 bases at J, with 8 bases between. The CDR3 runs 15 residues. Per the germline V gene, CDR1 is SNHLY and CDR2 is FYNNEI. The CDR3 region is CASSEARGVNTEAFF. Written as DNA, the CDR3 is TGTGCCAGCAGTGAAGCCCGGGGGGTGAACACTGAAGCTTTCTTT.

In this sample, this clonotype turned up a few times. The chain carries TRBV7-9 and TRBJ2-1, with D unclear. Between the trimmed V and J ends, which lost 8 bases and 7 bases, there was a span of 12 bases. CDR1 is SEHNR and CDR2 is FQNEAQ in the germline V gene (reference sequence). CDR3 length: 12 residues. This CDR3 reads CASGSSRNEQFF. Written as DNA, the CDR3 is TGTGCCAGCGGAAGCAGCCGGAATGAGCAGTTCTTC.

This clonotype was counted only a few times. The V call is TRBV20-1, the J call TRBJ2-1; the match to TRBD1 covers 7 bases. Germline assignment: CDR1 DFQATT and CDR2 SNEGSKA (reference sequence). J was trimmed by 2 bases and V by 0 bases; bases with no gene match: 7. CDR3 size: 16 residues. CDR3 sequence: CSAREVKGATYNEQFF. In DNA, the CDR3 is TGCAGTGCTAGAGAGGTAAAGGGGGCTACCTACAATGAGCAGTTCTTC.

The chain recombines TRBV7-9 with TRBJ2-3; D not certain. Germline lookup yields CDR1 SEHNR and CDR2 FQNEAQ (reference sequence). The V gene lost 5 bases and the J gene lost 4 bases, with 7 bases spanning the gap. This CDR3 is built from 12 residues. The CDR3 is CASSVSPDTQYF. DNA of the CDR3: TGTGCCAGCAGCGTTAGCCCAGATACGCAGTATTTT.

This clonotype was recorded a few times. The chain's CDR3 is CASSSDRGRVTEAFF. CDR3 bases: TGTGCCAGCAGCAGCGACAGGGGGCGCGTCACTGAAGCTTTCTTT. The V gene is TRBV7-9, the J gene TRBJ1-1; 10 bases fit TRBD1. CDR3 length: 15 amino acids. With 5 bases clipped from V and 4 bases from J, the junction kept 7 bases outside the gene matches. Looked up from germline, CDR1 is SEHNR and CDR2 is FQNEAQ (reference sequence).